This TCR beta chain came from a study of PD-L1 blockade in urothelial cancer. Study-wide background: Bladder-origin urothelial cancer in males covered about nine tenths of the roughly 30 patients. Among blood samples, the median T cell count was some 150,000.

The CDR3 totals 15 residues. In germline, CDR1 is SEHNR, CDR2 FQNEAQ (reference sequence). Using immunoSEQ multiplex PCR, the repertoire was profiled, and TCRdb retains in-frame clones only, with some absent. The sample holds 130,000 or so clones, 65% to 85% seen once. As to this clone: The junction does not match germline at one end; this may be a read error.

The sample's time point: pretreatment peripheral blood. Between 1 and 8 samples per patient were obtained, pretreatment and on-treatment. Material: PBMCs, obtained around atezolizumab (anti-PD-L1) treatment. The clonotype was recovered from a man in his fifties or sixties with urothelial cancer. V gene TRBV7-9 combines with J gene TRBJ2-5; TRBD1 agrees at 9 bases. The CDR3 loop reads CASSLARTGEETQYF. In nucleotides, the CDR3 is TGTGCCAGCAGCCTAGCGAGGACAGGGGAAGAGACCCAGTACTTC. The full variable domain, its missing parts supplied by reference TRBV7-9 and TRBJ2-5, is DTGVSQNPRHKITKRGQNVTFRCDPISEHNRLYWYRQTLGQGPEFLTYFQNEAQLEKSRLLSDRFSAERPKGSFSTLEIQRTEQGDSAMYLCASSLARTGEETQYFGPGTRLLVL.